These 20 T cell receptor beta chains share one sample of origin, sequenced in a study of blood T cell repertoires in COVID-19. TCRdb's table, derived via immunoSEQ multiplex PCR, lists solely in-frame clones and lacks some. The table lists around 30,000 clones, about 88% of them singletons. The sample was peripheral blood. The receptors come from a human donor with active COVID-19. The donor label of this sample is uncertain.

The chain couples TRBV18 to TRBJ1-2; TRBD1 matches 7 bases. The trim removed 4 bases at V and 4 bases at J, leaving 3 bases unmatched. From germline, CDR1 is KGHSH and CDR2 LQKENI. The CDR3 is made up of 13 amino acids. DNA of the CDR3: TGTGCCAGCTCACAACAGGGGACCTATGGCTACACCTTC. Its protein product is CASSQQGTYGYTF.

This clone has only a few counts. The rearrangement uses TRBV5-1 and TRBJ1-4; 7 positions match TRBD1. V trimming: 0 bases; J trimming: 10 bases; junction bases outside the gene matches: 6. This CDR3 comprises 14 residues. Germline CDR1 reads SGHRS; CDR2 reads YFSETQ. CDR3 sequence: CASSLEGAAGKLFF. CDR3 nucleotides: TGCGCCAGCAGCTTGGAGGGGGCCGCGGGAAAACTGTTTTTT.

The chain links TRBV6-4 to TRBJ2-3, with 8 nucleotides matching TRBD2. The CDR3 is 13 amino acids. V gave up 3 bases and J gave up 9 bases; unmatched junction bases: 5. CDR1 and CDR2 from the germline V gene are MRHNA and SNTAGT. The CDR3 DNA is TGTGCCAGCAGTGAGTCTAGCGGGTCGACGCAGTATTTT. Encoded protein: CASSESSGSTQYF.

The CDR3 sequence is CASSLGHIQIMTGELFF. CDR3 nucleotides: TGCGCCAGCAGCCTGGGACATATTCAGATCATGACCGGGGAGCTGTTTTTT. The chain couples TRBV5-1 to TRBJ2-2, with D perhaps matching TRBD1 (6 bases). V gave up 4 bases and J gave up 5 bases, with 21 bases separating them. Per germline, CDR1 SGHRS and CDR2 YFSETQ. There are 17 residues in the CDR3.

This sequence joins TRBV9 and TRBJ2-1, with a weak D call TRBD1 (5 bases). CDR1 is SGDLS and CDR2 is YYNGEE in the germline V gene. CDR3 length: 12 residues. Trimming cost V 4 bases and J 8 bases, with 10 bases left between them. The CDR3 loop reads CASSSRVDEQFF. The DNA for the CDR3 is TGTGCCAGCAGCTCCAGGGTTGATGAGCAGTTCTTC. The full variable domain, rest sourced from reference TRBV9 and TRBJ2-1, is DSGVTQTPKHLITATGQRVTLRCSPRSGDLSVYWYQQSLDQGLQFLIQYYNGEERAKGNILERFSAQQFPDLHSELNLSSLELGDSALYFCASSSRVDEQFFGPGTRLTVL.

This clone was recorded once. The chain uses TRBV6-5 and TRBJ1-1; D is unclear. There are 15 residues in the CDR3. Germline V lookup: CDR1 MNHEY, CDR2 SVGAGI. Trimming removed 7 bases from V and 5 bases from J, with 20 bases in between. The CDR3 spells CASIGRSGGKTEAFF. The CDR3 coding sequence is TGTGCCAGCATAGGCCGGTCGGGAGGGAAGACTGAAGCTTTCTTT.

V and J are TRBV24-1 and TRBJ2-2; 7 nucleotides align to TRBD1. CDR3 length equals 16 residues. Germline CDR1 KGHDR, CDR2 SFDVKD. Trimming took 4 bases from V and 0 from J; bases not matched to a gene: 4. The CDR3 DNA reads TGTGCCACCAGTGACGTTACAGGGGCGAACACCGGGGAGCTGTTTTTT. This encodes CATSDVTGANTGELFF.

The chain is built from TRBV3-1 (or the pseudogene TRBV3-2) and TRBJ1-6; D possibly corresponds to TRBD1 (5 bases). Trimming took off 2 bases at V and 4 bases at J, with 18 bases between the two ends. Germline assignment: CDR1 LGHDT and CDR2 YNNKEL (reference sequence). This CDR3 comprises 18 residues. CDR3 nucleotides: TGTGCCAGCAGCCAACCCTTCCGGGGGGTTGGATATAATTCACCCCTCCACTTT. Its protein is CASSQPFRGVGYNSPLHF.

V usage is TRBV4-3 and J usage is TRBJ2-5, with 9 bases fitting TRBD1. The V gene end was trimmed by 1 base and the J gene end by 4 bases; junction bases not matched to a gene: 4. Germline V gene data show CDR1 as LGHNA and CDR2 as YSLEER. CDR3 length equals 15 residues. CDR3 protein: CASSQGDRDTETQYF. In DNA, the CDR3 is TGCGCCAGCAGCCAAGGGGACAGGGATACAGAGACCCAGTACTTC.

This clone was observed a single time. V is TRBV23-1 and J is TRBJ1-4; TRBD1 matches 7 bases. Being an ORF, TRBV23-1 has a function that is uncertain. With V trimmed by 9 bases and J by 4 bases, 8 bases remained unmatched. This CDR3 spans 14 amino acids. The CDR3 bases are TGCGCCAGTCGGCGACAGGGCGATAATGAAAAACTGTTTTTT. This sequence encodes CASRRQGDNEKLFF.

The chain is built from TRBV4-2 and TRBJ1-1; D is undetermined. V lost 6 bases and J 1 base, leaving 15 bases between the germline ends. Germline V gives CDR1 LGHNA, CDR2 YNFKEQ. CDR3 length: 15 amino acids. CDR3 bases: TGTGCCAGCAGACCAAGCTTATATAGGAACACTGAAGCTTTCTTT. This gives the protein CASRPSLYRNTEAFF.

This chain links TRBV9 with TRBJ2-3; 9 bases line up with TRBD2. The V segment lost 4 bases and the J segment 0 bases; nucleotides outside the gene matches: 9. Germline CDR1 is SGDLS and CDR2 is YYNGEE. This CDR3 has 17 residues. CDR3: CASSSPFLAGSTDTQYF. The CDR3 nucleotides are TGTGCCAGCAGCTCACCCTTTCTAGCGGGGAGCACAGATACGCAGTATTTT. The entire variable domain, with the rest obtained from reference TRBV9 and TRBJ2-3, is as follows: DSGVTQTPKHLITATGQRVTLRCSPRSGDLSVYWYQQSLDQGLQFLIQYYNGEERAKGNILERFSAQQFPDLHSELNLSSLELGDSALYFCASSSPFLAGSTDTQYFGPGTRLTVL.

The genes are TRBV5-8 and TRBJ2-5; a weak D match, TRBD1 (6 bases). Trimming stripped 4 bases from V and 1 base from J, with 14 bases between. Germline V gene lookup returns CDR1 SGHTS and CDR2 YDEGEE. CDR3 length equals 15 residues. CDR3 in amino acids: CASSRGGQIQETQYF. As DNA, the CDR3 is TGTGCCAGCAGCCGCGGTGGACAGATCCAAGAGACCCAGTACTTC.

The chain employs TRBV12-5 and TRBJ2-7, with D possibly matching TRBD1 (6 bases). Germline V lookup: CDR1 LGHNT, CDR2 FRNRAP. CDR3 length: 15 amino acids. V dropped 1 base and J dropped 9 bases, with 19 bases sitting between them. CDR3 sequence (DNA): TGTGCTAGTGGTTTGGGCGAAGGTTCCTACAGGGCGCAGTACTTC. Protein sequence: CASGLGEGSYRAQYF.

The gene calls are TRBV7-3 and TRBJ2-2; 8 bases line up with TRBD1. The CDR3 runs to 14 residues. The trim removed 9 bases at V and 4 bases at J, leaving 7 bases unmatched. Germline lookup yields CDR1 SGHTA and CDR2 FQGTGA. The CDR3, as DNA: TGTGCCAGGACCCGGACAGGGCCCACCGGGGAGCTGTTTTTT. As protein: CARTRTGPTGELFF.

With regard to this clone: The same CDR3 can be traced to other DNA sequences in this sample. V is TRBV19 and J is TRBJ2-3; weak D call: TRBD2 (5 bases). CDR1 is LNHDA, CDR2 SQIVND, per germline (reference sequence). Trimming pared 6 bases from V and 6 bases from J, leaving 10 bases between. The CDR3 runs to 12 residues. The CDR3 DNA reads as TGTGCCAGTAGCCCCCGAGGGGATACGCAGTATTTT. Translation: CASSPRGDTQYF. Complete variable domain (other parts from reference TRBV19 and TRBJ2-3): DGGITQSPKYLFRKEGQNVTLSCEQNLNHDAMYWYRQDPGQGLRLIYYSQIVNDFQKGDIAEGYSVSREKKESFPLTVTSAQKNPTAFYLCASSPRGDTQYFGPGTRLTVL.

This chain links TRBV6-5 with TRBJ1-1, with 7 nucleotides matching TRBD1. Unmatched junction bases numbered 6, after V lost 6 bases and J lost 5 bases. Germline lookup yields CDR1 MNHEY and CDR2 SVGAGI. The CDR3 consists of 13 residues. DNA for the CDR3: TGTGCCAGCAGAAGACAGGGACGGACTGAAGCTTTCTTT. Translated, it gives CASRRQGRTEAFF.

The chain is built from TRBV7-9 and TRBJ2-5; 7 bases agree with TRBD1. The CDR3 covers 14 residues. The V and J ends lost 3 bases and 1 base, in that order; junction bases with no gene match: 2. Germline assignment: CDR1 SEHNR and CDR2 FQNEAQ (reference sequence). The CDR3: CASSLGQSQETQYF. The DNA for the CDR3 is TGTGCCAGCAGCTTGGGACAGAGCCAAGAGACCCAGTACTTC.

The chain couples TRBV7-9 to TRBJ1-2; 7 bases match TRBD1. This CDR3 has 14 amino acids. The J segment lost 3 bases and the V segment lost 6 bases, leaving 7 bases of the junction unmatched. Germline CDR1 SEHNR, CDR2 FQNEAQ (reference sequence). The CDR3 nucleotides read TGTGCCAGCAGTGCCGACAGGGTGGACTATGGCTACACCTTC. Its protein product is CASSADRVDYGYTF.

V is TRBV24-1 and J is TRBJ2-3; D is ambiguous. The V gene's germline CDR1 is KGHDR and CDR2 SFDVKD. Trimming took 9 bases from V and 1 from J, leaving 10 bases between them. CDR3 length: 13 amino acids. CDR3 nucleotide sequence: TGTGCCACCGCAAGTACAGGCACAGATACGCAGTATTTT. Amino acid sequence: CATASTGTDTQYF.